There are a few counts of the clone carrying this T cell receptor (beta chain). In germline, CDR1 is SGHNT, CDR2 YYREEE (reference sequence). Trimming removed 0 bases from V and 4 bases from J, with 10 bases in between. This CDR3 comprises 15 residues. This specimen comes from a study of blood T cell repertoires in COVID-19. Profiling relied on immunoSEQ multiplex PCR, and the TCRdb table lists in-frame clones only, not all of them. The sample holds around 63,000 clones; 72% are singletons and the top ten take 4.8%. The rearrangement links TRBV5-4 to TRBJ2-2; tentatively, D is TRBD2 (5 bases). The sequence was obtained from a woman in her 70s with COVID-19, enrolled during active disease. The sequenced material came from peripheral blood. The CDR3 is CASSLGRAVTGELFF. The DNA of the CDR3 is TGTGCCAGCAGCTTGGGTAGAGCGGTCACCGGGGAGCTGTTTTTT.